These 2 T cell receptor beta chains share one sample of origin, sequenced in a study of identical twins. TCRdb re-called the 5' RACE reads through MiXCR, storing one row per CDR3 protein. The sample records just under 550,000 distinct CDR3 sequences, 13% to 15% being singletons. These data also featured in a second study, about yellow fever vaccine responses in identical twins.

Sequencing was done on a sample of CD4+ T cells sorted from blood. The source of these receptors is a woman between 18 and 29 years old in good health.

The genes are TRBV5-1 and TRBJ2-1; 8 bases fit TRBD2. The CDR3 is 16 amino acids. The V gene end was trimmed by 1 base and the J gene end by 9 bases; junction bases not matched to a gene: 12. CDR1 SGHRS and CDR2 YFSETQ come from the germline V gene. CDR3 loop: CASSLSGGGTHGEQFF. For the CDR3, the DNA is TGCGCCAGCAGCTTGTCCGGCGGGGGGACGCACGGTGAGCAGTTCTTC.

V is TRBV29-1 and J is TRBJ1-1; D is uncertain. CDR1 and CDR2 (germline): SQVTM, ANQGSEA. V lost 7 bases and J lost 1, with 4 bases in between. This CDR3 comprises 10 residues. This CDR3 is CSGGNTEAFF. CDR3 nucleotide sequence: TGCAGCGGCGGGAACACTGAAGCTTTCTTT.